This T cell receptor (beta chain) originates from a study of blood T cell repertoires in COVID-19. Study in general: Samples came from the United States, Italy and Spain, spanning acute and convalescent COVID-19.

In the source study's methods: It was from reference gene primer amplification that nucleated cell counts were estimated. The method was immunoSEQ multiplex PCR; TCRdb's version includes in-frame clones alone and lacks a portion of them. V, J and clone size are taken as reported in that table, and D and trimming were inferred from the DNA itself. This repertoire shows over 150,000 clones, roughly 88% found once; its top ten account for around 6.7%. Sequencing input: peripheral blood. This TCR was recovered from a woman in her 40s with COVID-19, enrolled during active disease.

CDR3: CASSTLLTGYIAYEQYF. For the CDR3, the DNA is TGTGCCAGCAGCACACTACTAACGGGGTACATAGCCTACGAGCAGTACTTC. The chain joins TRBV11-2 to TRBJ2-7; tentative D call: TRBD2 (5 bases). CDR1 SGHAT and CDR2 FQNNGV come from the germline V gene. Deletions cut 5 bases from V and 2 bases from J, with 22 bases between. The CDR3 is made up of 17 amino acids.